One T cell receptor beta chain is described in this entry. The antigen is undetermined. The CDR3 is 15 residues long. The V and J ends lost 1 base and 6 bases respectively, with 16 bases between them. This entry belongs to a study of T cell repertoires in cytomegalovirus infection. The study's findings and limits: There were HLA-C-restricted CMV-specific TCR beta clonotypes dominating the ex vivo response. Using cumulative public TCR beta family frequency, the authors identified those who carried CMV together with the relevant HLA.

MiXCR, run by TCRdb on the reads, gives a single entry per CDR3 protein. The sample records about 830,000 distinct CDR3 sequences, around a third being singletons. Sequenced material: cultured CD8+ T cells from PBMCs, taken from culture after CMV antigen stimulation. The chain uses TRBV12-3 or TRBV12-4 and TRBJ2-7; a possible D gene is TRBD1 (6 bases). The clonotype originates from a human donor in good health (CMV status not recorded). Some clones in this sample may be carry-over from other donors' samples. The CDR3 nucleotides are TGTGCCAGCAGTTTAGGATCACAGGGTGGGGGCGAGCAGTACTTC. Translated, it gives CASSLGSQGGGEQYF.